The 5 T cell receptor beta chains reported below all come from one sample, sequenced in a study of cytotoxic CD8 clonotypes in ibrutinib-treated CLL. Sequenced by immunoSEQ multiplex PCR; TCRdb stores in-frame clones only, minus some. The profile shows 150,000 to 200,000 clones, roughly 88% of them singletons. The sequencing used PBMCs, collected at disease progression, from a patient treated with ibrutinib. These receptors all come from a human donor with chronic lymphocytic leukemia.

This clone was found a few times. This rearrangement joins TRBV7-9 to TRBJ2-2; no firm D call. Between the trimmed V and J ends, which lost 1 base and 5 bases, there was a span of 2 bases. CDR1 and CDR2 (germline): SEHNR, FQNEAQ (reference sequence). The CDR3 length is 12 residues. CDR3 region: CASSLVTGELFF. Here the CDR3 DNA reads TGTGCCAGCAGCTTAGTGACCGGGGAGCTGTTTTTT.

The chain uses TRBV30 and TRBJ1-2; possible D gene TRBD1, 5 bases. In germline, CDR1 is GTSNPN, CDR2 SVGIG (reference sequence). This CDR3 has 13 amino acids. Trimming removed 0 bases from V and 4 bases from J, with 9 bases in between. The CDR3 DNA follows: TGTGCCTGGAGTGTGCAGGGTGCCTATGGCTACACCTTC. Translated, it gives CAWSVQGAYGYTF.

The V gene is TRBV6-5, the J gene TRBJ2-3; D is undetermined. The length of the CDR3 is 13 residues. V lost 5 bases, J lost 6 bases, and 12 bases lay in between. Germline V gene lookup returns CDR1 MNHEY and CDR2 SVGAGI. CDR3 residues: CASSHGRGDTQYF. For the CDR3, the DNA is TGTGCCAGCAGTCACGGACGAGGCGATACGCAGTATTTT.

This chain links TRBV6-5 with TRBJ1-2; 8 bases are shared with TRBD1. Per germline, CDR1 MNHEY and CDR2 SVGAGI. V lost 6 bases, J lost 6 bases, and 12 bases stayed unmatched. CDR3 size: 15 residues. CDR3 coding DNA: TGTGCCAGCAGCCTGCTCGACAGGGGAGGCGATGGCTACACCTTC. The encoded protein is CASSLLDRGGDGYTF.

DNA for the CDR3: TGTGCCAGCAGCCACCACGCGAGCGGAACTAGCGGGAGTTCAGATACGCAGTATTTT. Protein product: CASSHHASGTSGSSDTQYF. The V and J genes are TRBV9 and TRBJ2-3; 11 bases line up with TRBD2. Per germline, CDR1 SGDLS and CDR2 YYNGEE. V was clipped by 4 bases and J by 4 bases; unmatched bases: 17. This CDR3 has 19 residues. Complete variable domain (other parts from reference TRBV9 and TRBJ2-3): DSGVTQTPKHLITATGQRVTLRCSPRSGDLSVYWYQQSLDQGLQFLIQYYNGEERAKGNILERFSAQQFPDLHSELNLSSLELGDSALYFCASSHHASGTSGSSDTQYFGPGTRLTVL.